Following are 16 T cell receptor beta chains from one sample sequenced in a study of cytomegalovirus exposure and HLA in healthy donors. PCR amplification relied on 60 Vbeta primers (plus 13 Jbeta primers). Here immunoSEQ multiplex PCR was the method, and the copy in TCRdb shows in-frame clones only, minus some. The sample holds roughly 45,000 clones. Sequenced: PBMCs. These receptors came from a woman aged 25 to 39 in good health and CMV-seronegative.

J is TRBJ2-3 and V is TRBV4-1, with D unresolved. Germline V gene sequence: CDR1 MGHRA, CDR2 YSYEKL. Deletions cut 5 bases from V and 0 bases from J, with 9 bases between. The CDR3 runs 14 residues. This CDR3 reads CASSGGKSTDTQYF. The CDR3 DNA is TGCGCCAGCAGCGGCGGAAAGAGCACAGATACGCAGTATTTT.

V usage is TRBV30 and J usage is TRBJ1-3; D remains ambiguous. The V end was cut by 0 bases, the J end by 0 bases, with 12 bases between. CDR3 length equals 16 residues. Germline values: CDR1 GTSNPN, CDR2 SVGIG (reference sequence). CDR3 coding DNA: TGTGCCTGGAGTGTACGCGGGTCCGACTCTGGAAACACCATATATTTT. As protein: CAWSVRGSDSGNTIYF.

The gene calls are TRBV30 and TRBJ2-1; 7 bases line up with TRBD2. J gave up 9 bases and V 0 bases, and 11 bases lay outside the gene matches. CDR1 is GTSNPN and CDR2 is SVGIG in the germline V gene (reference sequence). The CDR3 consists of 15 residues. CDR3 sequence reads: CAWSVPGGRLGEQFF. CDR3 DNA: TGTGCCTGGAGTGTACCCGGGGGGAGGCTTGGTGAGCAGTTCTTC.

V and J are TRBV29-1 and TRBJ2-1; 11 nucleotides agree with TRBD1. Trimming took 2 bases from V and 6 from J; bases not matched to a gene: 3. The CDR3 sequence is 14 residues long. CDR1 SQVTM and CDR2 ANQGSEA come from the germline V gene. The CDR3 reads CSVERGTGGNEQFF. The CDR3 DNA is TGCAGCGTTGAAAGGGGGACAGGGGGCAATGAGCAGTTCTTC.

Here the CDR3 reads CASTTGTGHTDTQYF. CDR3 bases: TGTGCCAGTACCACCGGGACAGGGCACACAGATACGCAGTATTTT. The gene calls are TRBV19 and TRBJ2-3, with 9 positions matching TRBD1. Trimming took 7 bases from V and 2 from J; bases not matched to a gene: 7. CDR1 and CDR2 from the germline V gene are LNHDA and SQIVND (reference sequence). The CDR3 is made up of 15 amino acids.

The chain has TRBV5-6 and TRBJ2-7; 7 bases match TRBD2. The CDR3 runs to 15 residues. Germline CDR1 and CDR2: SGHDT and YYEEEE. The V and J ends lost 3 bases and 1 base, in that order; junction bases with no gene match: 7. The CDR3 loop is CASSSGTKTSYEQYF. The CDR3 bases are TGTGCCAGCAGCTCTGGGACTAAAACTTCCTACGAGCAGTACTTC.

J is TRBJ2-5 and V is TRBV5-1; 8 positions match TRBD1. The J segment lost 5 bases and the V segment lost 5 bases, leaving 8 bases of the junction unmatched. This CDR3 is 14 amino acids long. CDR1 is SGHRS and CDR2 is YFSETQ in the germline V gene. The CDR3 DNA follows: TGCGCCAGCAGAAGAGCAGGGGGCGTGGAGACCCAGTACTTC. This translates into CASRRAGGVETQYF.

V and J are TRBV4-1 and TRBJ2-5; D is possibly TRBD1 (6 bases). The V gene's germline CDR1 is MGHRA and CDR2 YSYEKL. The V gene lost 4 bases and the J gene lost 3 bases, with 12 bases spanning the gap. This CDR3 has 14 residues. The CDR3 reads CASSPRTVEETQYF. CDR3 DNA sequence: TGCGCCAGCAGCCCACGGACAGTGGAAGAGACCCAGTACTTC.

The chain employs TRBV6-1 and TRBJ1-4; TRBD1 matches 7 bases. J gave up 4 bases and V 3 bases, and 5 bases lay outside the gene matches. Germline-derived CDR1 and CDR2 are MNHNS and SASEGT. The CDR3 loop spans 15 amino acids. The CDR3 DNA sequence: TGTGCCAGCAGTGACGCGACAGGGCTTAATGAAAAACTGTTTTTT. It codes for CASSDATGLNEKLFF.

The rearrangement links TRBV28 to TRBJ1-5; D unclear. The CDR3 runs 12 residues. V lost 3 bases to trimming and J lost 9 bases, with 9 bases between them. The germline CDR1 and CDR2 sequences are MDHEN and SYDVKM. The CDR3: CASSFSPGPQHF. In DNA, the CDR3 is TGTGCCAGCAGTTTCTCTCCAGGGCCCCAGCATTTT.

The V and J genes are TRBV18 and TRBJ2-5, with D tentatively TRBD2 (5 bases). CDR3 length: 14 residues. V shed 2 bases and J shed 4 bases, with 11 bases lying between them. In germline, CDR1 is KGHSH, CDR2 LQKENI. CDR3: CASSPNGIPETQYF. Written as DNA, the CDR3 is TGTGCCAGCTCACCAAACGGGATTCCAGAGACCCAGTACTTC.

V and J are TRBV11-2 and TRBJ1-3, with 8 bases lining up with TRBD1. The CDR3 is 16 amino acids. Germline CDR1 reads SGHAT; CDR2 reads FQNNGV. Germline trimming cut 1 base from V and 3 bases from J; bases unmatched to any gene: 5. Written as DNA, the CDR3 is TGTGCCAGCAGCTTAGCCCACAGGGGGTTTGGAAACACCATATATTTT. This gives the protein CASSLAHRGFGNTIYF.

The V and J genes are TRBV7-6 and TRBJ1-1; TRBD1 agrees at 7 bases. Germline CDR1 reads SGHVS; CDR2 reads FNYEAQ. With V trimmed by 8 bases and J by 4 bases, 4 bases remained unmatched. This CDR3 is built from 12 residues. The CDR3 DNA reads as TGTGCCAGCGGGGGACAGTCCACTGAAGCTTTCTTT. Amino acid sequence: CASGGQSTEAFF.

The CDR3 reads CASSFSLGSGANVLTF. The CDR3 DNA reads as TGCGCCAGCAGCTTTTCACTCGGGTCTGGGGCCAACGTCCTGACTTTC. V and J are TRBV5-1 and TRBJ2-6; D is undetermined. Germline loops: CDR1 SGHRS, CDR2 YFSETQ. This CDR3 is built from 16 residues. V was pared by 2 bases and J by 1 base, with 10 bases between.

The chain uses TRBV15 and TRBJ1-1; weak D call: TRBD1 (5 bases). From germline, CDR1 is LNHNV and CDR2 YYDKDF (reference sequence). Trimming stripped 3 bases from V and 8 bases from J, with 19 bases between. This CDR3 region has 15 residues. CDR3 DNA: TGTGCCACCAGCAGCCTTTTGGCGGGGCGTGGCGAAGCTTTCTTT. Protein: CATSSLLAGRGEAFF.

V gene TRBV6-1 combines with J gene TRBJ1-3, with 8 bases fitting TRBD1. The V segment lost 5 bases and the J segment 8 bases; nucleotides outside the gene matches: 2. The germline gives CDR1 MNHNS, CDR2 SASEGT. The CDR3 extends over 12 amino acids. CDR3 bases: TGTGCCAGCAGTAGACAGGGGCACACCATATATTTT. It encodes CASSRQGHTIYF.